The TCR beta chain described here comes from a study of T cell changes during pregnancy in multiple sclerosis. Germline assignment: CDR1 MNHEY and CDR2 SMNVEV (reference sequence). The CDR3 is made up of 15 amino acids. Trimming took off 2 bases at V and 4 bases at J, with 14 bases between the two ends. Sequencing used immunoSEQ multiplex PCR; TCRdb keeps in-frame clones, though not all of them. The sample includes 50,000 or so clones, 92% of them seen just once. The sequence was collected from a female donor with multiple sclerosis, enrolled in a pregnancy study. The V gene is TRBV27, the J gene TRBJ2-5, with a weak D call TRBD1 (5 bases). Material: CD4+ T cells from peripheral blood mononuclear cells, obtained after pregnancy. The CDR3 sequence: CASSLRGQTIETQYF. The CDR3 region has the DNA TGTGCCAGCAGTTTAAGGGGCCAAACCATAGAGACCCAGTACTTC.